A selection of T cell receptor beta chains follows, all from one sample in a study of OX40 agonist ivuxolimab in advanced cancers. The repertoire was sequenced with immunoSEQ multiplex PCR; TCRdb's copy has only in-frame clones and lacks some. The sample comprises approximately 58,000 clones, 70% to 80% of which are singletons, and about 1.2% rests with the top ten. The sequencing used CD4+ or CD8+ T cells sorted from blood, collected in a trial of the OX40 agonist ivuxolimab. These receptor sequences come from an adult with an advanced solid tumor such as melanoma, head and neck, liver or kidney cancer. Each CDR3 is given with its conserved first and last residue. Fields, in order: J gene, V gene, D gene, CDR3 length, clone size, CDR3 protein, CDR3 DNA. The D gene is left open where the match is weak. Not all rows give a size; the values are once, few, many and, for expanded clones, a class.

TRBJ2-7 | TRBV11-2 | NA | 15 | NA | CASSAHLGPLYEQYF | TGTGCCAGCAGCGCCCATTTGGGGCCCTTGTACGAGCAGTACTTC
TRBJ2-1 | TRBV5-1 | TRBD1 | 15 | NA | CASRLTGAPYNEQFF | TGCGCCAGCAGGCTGACAGGGGCTCCCTACAATGAGCAGTTCTTC
TRBJ2-1 | TRBV28 | TRBD2 | 15 | few | CASAPSSGKYNEQFF | TGTGCCAGTGCACCGTCTAGCGGAAAGTACAATGAGCAGTTCTTC
TRBJ1-1 | TRBV14 | NA | 14 | few | CASSPQTRNTEAFF | TGTGCCAGCAGCCCCCAGACGAGGAACACTGAAGCTTTCTTT
TRBJ2-3 | TRBV9 | NA | 19 | NA | CASSEGGAVPGYSTDTQYF | TGTGCCAGCAGCGAGGGCGGAGCGGTCCCAGGATATAGCACAGATACGCAGTATTTT
TRBJ2-1 | TRBV7-8 | TRBD1 | 12 | once | CASSDRDNEQFF | TGTGCCAGCAGCGACAGGGACAATGAGCAGTTCTTC
TRBJ1-6 | TRBV29-1 | NA | 12 | NA | CSVADRNSPLHF | TGCAGCGTTGCTGACAGAAATTCACCCCTCCACTTT
TRBJ2-5 | TRBV7-8 | NA | 14 | NA | CASSLAWGQETQYF | TGTGCCAGCAGCTTAGCTTGGGGGCAAGAGACCCAGTACTTC
TRBJ1-5 | TRBV6-1 | NA | 12 | few | CASSVRVQPQHF | TGTGCCAGCAGTGTAAGGGTGCAGCCCCAGCATTTT
TRBJ1-6 | TRBV6-6 | TRBD1 | 15 | NA | CASSTRGQGASPLHF | TGTGCCAGCAGTACTCGGGGACAGGGGGCTTCACCCCTCCACTTT
TRBJ2-7 | TRBV5-1 | TRBD1 | 16 | NA | CASSLGPGQGPYEQYF | TGCGCCAGCAGCTTGGGCCCGGGACAGGGACCCTACGAGCAGTACTTC
TRBJ2-3 | TRBV28 | NA | 16 | NA | CASSFADGQGTDTQYF | TGTGCCAGCAGTTTCGCCGACGGTCAAGGCACAGATACGCAGTATTTT
TRBJ2-1 | TRBV6-5 | TRBD2 | 15 | NA | CASRLLAGDYNEQFF | TGTGCCAGCAGACTACTAGCGGGGGACTACAATGAGCAGTTCTTC
TRBJ1-6 | TRBV15 | NA | 17 | NA | CATSREHSRTYNSPLHF | TGTGCCACCAGCAGAGAGCACAGTAGGACCTATAATTCACCCCTCCACTTT
TRBJ1-6 | TRBV7-2 | NA | 13 | NA | CASSLLANSPLHF | TGTGCCAGCAGCTTATTGGCCAATTCACCCCTCCACTTT
TRBJ1-5 | TRBV7-9 | NA | 12 | NA | CASSLESQPQHF | TGTGCCAGCAGCTTAGAGAGTCAGCCCCAGCATTTT
TRBJ1-6 | TRBV7-3 | NA | 13 | NA | CASSLAPYSPLHF | TGTGCCAGCAGCTTAGCCCCCTATTCACCCCTCCACTTT
TRBJ2-1 | TRBV11-2 | NA | 17 | few | CASSLTGRLSSYNEQFF | TGTGCCAGCAGCTTGACGGGACGCCTAAGCTCCTACAATGAGCAGTTCTTC
TRBJ1-1 | TRBV30 | NA | 16 | NA | CAWGVPPGAGATEAFF | TGTGCCTGGGGTGTCCCCCCCGGGGCGGGGGCAACTGAAGCTTTCTTT
TRBJ2-3 | TRBV7-3 | TRBD2 | 18 | NA | CASSIRASGGISTDTQYF | TGTGCCAGCAGTATCCGGGCTAGCGGGGGGATTAGCACAGATACGCAGTATTTT
TRBJ2-5 | TRBV30 | TRBD2 | 15 | once | CAWSRLAGGRETQYF | TGTGCCTGGAGCAGACTAGCGGGGGGGCGTGAGACCCAGTACTTC
TRBJ1-1 | TRBV9 | TRBD1 | 15 | NA | CASSPADRGGTEAFF | TGTGCCAGCAGCCCGGCGGACAGGGGAGGCACTGAAGCTTTCTTT
TRBJ1-2 | TRBV28 | NA | 14 | NA | CASSLWGGTYGYTF | TGTGCCAGCAGTTTGTGGGGGGGGACCTATGGCTACACCTTC
TRBJ2-7 | TRBV30 | TRBD1 | 15 | NA | CAWRSGTGSAYEQYF | TGTGCCTGGAGGTCCGGGACAGGGTCGGCCTACGAGCAGTACTTC
TRBJ2-7 | TRBV5-5 | NA | 16 | NA | CASSLDWDSSSYEQYF | TGTGCCAGCAGCTTGGATTGGGACTCTTCGTCCTACGAGCAGTACTTC
TRBJ1-1 | TRBV5-1 | NA | 15 | NA | CASSLGPEGGTEAFF | TGCGCCAGCAGCTTAGGACCGGAGGGGGGCACTGAAGCTTTCTTT
TRBJ1-1 | TRBV7-6 | NA | 14 | NA | CASSLSAGNTEAFF | TGTGCCAGCAGCTTATCCGCGGGGAACACTGAAGCTTTCTTT
TRBJ2-7 | TRBV29-1 | NA | 13 | NA | CSVGPTGAYEQYF | TGCAGCGTTGGGCCCACAGGAGCCTACGAGCAGTACTTC
TRBJ1-6 | TRBV30 | NA | 16 | NA | CAWSRERSVGNSPLHF | TGTGCCTGGAGTCGCGAGAGGTCGGTAGGAAATTCACCCCTCCACTTT
TRBJ1-1 | TRBV30 | TRBD1 | 12 | NA | CAWKGQGAEAFF | TGTGCCTGGAAAGGACAGGGAGCTGAAGCTTTCTTT
TRBJ1-1 | TRBV6-1 | NA | 14 | once | CASSEGRRVEGAFF | TGTGCCAGCAGTGAAGGTCGCAGGGTCGAAGGAGCTTTCTTT
TRBJ1-6 | TRBV2 | TRBD1 | 14 | NA | CASRLTGGNSPLHF | TGTGCCAGCAGATTGACAGGGGGTAATTCACCCCTCCACTTT
TRBJ1-6 | TRBV18 | TRBD1 | 15 | NA | CASSSGTGRGSPLHF | TGTGCCAGCTCATCCGGGACAGGGAGGGGTTCACCCCTCCACTTT
TRBJ2-2 | TRBV6-6 | TRBD1 | 14 | once | CATETGGYTGELFF | TGTGCCACCGAGACAGGGGGCTATACCGGGGAGCTGTTTTTT
TRBJ2-5 | TRBV28 | NA | 13 | NA | CASCPWQGETQYF | TGTGCCAGCTGCCCTTGGCAGGGAGAGACCCAGTACTTC
TRBJ1-5 | TRBV19 | TRBD1 | 14 | NA | CASSTTGGRQPQHF | TGTGCCAGTAGTACGACAGGGGGCCGCCAGCCCCAGCATTTT
TRBJ2-1 | TRBV16 | TRBD1 | 15 | NA | CASSQGTGEYNEQFF | TGTGCCAGCAGCCAAGGGACAGGGGAATACAATGAGCAGTTCTTC
TRBJ1-2 | TRBV7-9 | NA | 14 | NA | CASSPLQSGVGYTF | TGTGCCAGCAGCCCCCTTCAATCAGGGGTCGGCTACACCTTC
TRBJ2-1 | TRBV6-4 | TRBD1 | 14 | NA | CASSPAGGYNEQFF | TGTGCCAGCAGTCCCGCAGGGGGATACAATGAGCAGTTCTTC
TRBJ2-5 | TRBV7-6 | NA | 12 | NA | CASSSGTETQYF | TGTGCCAGCAGCTCCGGGACCGAGACCCAGTACTTC
TRBJ1-1 | TRBV7-3 | NA | 13 | few | CASSFGVHTEAFF | TGTGCCAGCAGCTTCGGGGTGCACACTGAAGCTTTCTTT
TRBJ2-4 | TRBV7-3 | NA | 14 | NA | CASSLTHGSAIQYF | TGTGCCAGCAGCTTAACGCACGGGTCGGCCATTCAGTACTTC
TRBJ2-1 | TRBV6-6 | NA | 13 | NA | CASSTRGYNEQFF | TGTGCCAGCAGTACTAGGGGTTACAATGAGCAGTTCTTC
TRBJ1-2 | TRBV4-2 | NA | 15 | NA | CASSQDLWGDYGYTF | TGTGCCAGCAGCCAAGACTTATGGGGGGACTATGGCTACACCTTC
TRBJ2-7 | TRBV19 | NA | 13 | NA | CASSIGNSGEQYF | TGTGCCAGTAGTATAGGGAACAGCGGGGAGCAGTACTTC
TRBJ1-2 | TRBV18 | TRBD1 | 15 | NA | CASSPQRTGWGGYTF | TGTGCCAGCTCACCCCAACGGACAGGGTGGGGTGGCTACACCTTC
TRBJ2-1 | TRBV19 | TRBD2 | 21 | NA | CASTPGGLWGLAGAKYNEQFF | TGTGCCAGTACTCCCGGTGGACTATGGGGACTAGCGGGGGCCAAATACAATGAGCAGTTCTTC